This TCR beta chain was sequenced during a study of T cells in Graves' hyperthyroidism and ophthalmopathy (dated by TCRdb to about 2019). For the study in its entirety: Peripheral blood was sampled at the time of initial diagnosis, prior to any treatment. To identify TCR V-J signatures that set the groups apart, the researchers used a discovery cohort of 90 to 100 patients, made up of some 41 with Graves' ophthalmopathy and some 58 with stable Graves' hyperthyroidism. Whether ophthalmopathy could be predicted prospectively was tested in an independent validation cohort made up of under 20 hyperthyroidism patients plus 17 patients who later progressed to ophthalmopathy. The 100 or so discovery patients were randomly divided into training and test sets at a 7:3 ratio. In about 6 Graves' hyperthyroidism patients, the study also compared T-cell repertoires from thyroid tissue with T-cell repertoires from blood. Once sampling was done, hyperthyroidism patients were given methimazole at a starting dose of 30 mg daily, whereas ophthalmopathy patients were given high-dose intravenous methylprednisolone. The paper describes TCR Vbeta CDR3 sequencing of around 130 peripheral blood samples, made up of 40 to 45 ophthalmopathy patients, more than 70 hyperthyroidism patients and 17 progressor patients.

The TCR beta CDR3 regions were amplified from RNA transcripts. The first round of RT-PCR for the TCR CDR3 was performed with the HTBI primer set and the Qiagen OneStep RT-PCR kit. A second multiplex PCR round built the libraries, followed by size selection and purification. Paired-end sequencing of the libraries was performed with 100 bp reads on an Illumina HiSeq2000. As for the authors' bioinformatics: SOAPnuke was used to process the raw data, removing reads that contained adapters or uncalled bases, had a mean Phred below 15, or lacked an exact match to the constant primer or identifier. High-quality paired reads were merged with COPE v1.2.5, and unique nucleotide sequences were defined as clonotypes. MiTCR v1.1 was used to align clonotypes to the IMGT TRBV, TRBD and TRBJ reference segments. Analysis was restricted to V-J combinations with a frequency above 0.0001, which covered roughly 99% of repertoires. A TCS score was defined as the ratio between F50 (clonal expansion) and ExV (chaos), using BLOSUM62-based TCRdist between CDR3 peptides within each V-J. Welch's t-statistics and random forest reduced roughly 500 V-J features to roughly 13, which were used in a naive Bayes classifier (R e1071). TCRdb redid the processing of the public reads, applying fastp at Q25 and MiXCR, and retained in-frame beta chains. All rows with the same CDR3 protein become a single entry with the most common DNA and genes. The authors' filters were not applied to this entry. The sample yields a few hundred thousand distinct CDR3 sequences; roughly an eighth were counted once. The ten largest clonotypes hold less than 20% of the sample.

Stable Graves' hyperthyroidism was defined as no progression to ophthalmopathy during 18 months of follow-up. The hyperthyroidism patients were between 18 and 65 years old and newly diagnosed, with a disease duration of less than 2 months. The study excluded patients with uncontrolled infections, other autoimmune diseases, pregnancy or lactation. Diagnoses were established on the basis of clinical symptoms, serum thyroxine and TRAb, thyroid ultrasound, and orbital computed tomography. PBMCs were isolated from around 10 ml of fresh peripheral blood by Ficoll-Paque density gradient centrifugation. Total RNA was extracted using Trizol reagent, and RNA quality was assessed on an Agilent 2100 Bioanalyzer. This clonotype was observed many times. Its target antigen remains unknown. The sample holds no much larger clone one base away, and base qualities are not on file. From cysteine to phenylalanine, the CDR3 is 15 amino acids long. Only the CDR3 part of the read is kept: 45 bases, read in frame from the first base. V was cut back by 0 bases and J by 6 bases, leaving a gap of 13 bases between them. CDR1 and CDR2, per the germline V gene, are SGHTA and FQGTGA.

On the study overall, not on this receptor specifically: In validation, the model predicted progression to ophthalmopathy a median of around 6.5 months before onset, with approximately 68% sensitivity and roughly 73% specificity. No statistical method was used to fix the sample size in advance, and group allocation was not hidden from the investigators. Most expanded thyroid clonotypes (frequency above 0.001) were also detected in blood, suggesting blood repertoires may reflect thyroid immune responses. In cross-validation, a model built on a 13 V-J signature told ophthalmopathy apart from stable hyperthyroidism with less than 90% sensitivity and around 84% specificity, and in testing the same model reached 80%/75%.

Sequences were obtained from blood. The sequence joins TRBV7-3 to TRBJ2-3; the D gene may be TRBD1 or TRBD2, since each aligns over 5 bases. This receptor was identified in a woman aged 18-29 years with Graves' hyperthyroidism. The sequenced DNA: TGTGCCAGCAGCTTAACGGCCGGGGCAATGGATACGCAGTATTTT. Its amino acids are CASSLTAGAMDTQYF.